This T cell receptor beta chain was captured in a study of T cell repertoires in cytomegalovirus infection. Across the whole study: Recently identified HLA-C-restricted CMV epitopes were used, and well-studied HLA-B-restricted CMV epitopes were used as well. CMV infection together with matching HLA type was indicated by public TCR beta signatures.

Comment on this clonotype: Antigen unknown.

One entry per CDR3 protein, called by TCRdb with MiXCR from the reads. The table has around 340,000 distinct CDR3 sequences, about 27% seen once; the top ten hold 20%. Study-wide results and caveats: HLA-C-restricted CMV clonotypes gave the most frequent clonotype in two of eight donors.

Germline V gene sequence: CDR1 SGHTA, CDR2 FQGNSA. This CDR3 is built from 12 residues. V lost 6 bases to trimming and J lost 9 bases, with 13 bases between them. The gene calls are TRBV7-2 and TRBJ2-3; no definite D call. Sequencing was performed on cultured PBMCs, taken from culture after CMV antigen stimulation. The clonotype comes from a human donor in good health (CMV status not recorded). Some clones in this sample may be carry-over from other donors' samples. The chain's CDR3 is CASRIPPATQYF. In DNA, the CDR3 is TGTGCCAGCAGGATCCCCCCGGCCACGCAGTATTTT.